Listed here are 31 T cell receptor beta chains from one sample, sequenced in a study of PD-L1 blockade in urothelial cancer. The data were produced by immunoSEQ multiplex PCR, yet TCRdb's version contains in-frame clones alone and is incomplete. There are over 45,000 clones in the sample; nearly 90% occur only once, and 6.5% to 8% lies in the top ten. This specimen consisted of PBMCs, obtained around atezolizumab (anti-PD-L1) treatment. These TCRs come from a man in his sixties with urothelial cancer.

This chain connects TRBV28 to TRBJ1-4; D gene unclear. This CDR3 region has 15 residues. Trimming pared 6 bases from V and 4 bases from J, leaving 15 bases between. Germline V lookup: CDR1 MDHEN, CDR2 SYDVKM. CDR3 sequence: CASRQTAGFNEKLFF. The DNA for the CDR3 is TGTGCCAGCAGACAAACCGCGGGATTTAATGAAAAACTGTTTTTT.

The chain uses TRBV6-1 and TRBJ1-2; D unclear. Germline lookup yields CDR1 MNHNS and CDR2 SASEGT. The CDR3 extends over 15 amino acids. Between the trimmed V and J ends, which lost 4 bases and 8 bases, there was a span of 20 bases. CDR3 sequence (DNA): TGTGCCAGCAGTGCCGGGGAGGTGCTGGTTGGAGGCTACACCTTC. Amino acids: CASSAGEVLVGGYTF.

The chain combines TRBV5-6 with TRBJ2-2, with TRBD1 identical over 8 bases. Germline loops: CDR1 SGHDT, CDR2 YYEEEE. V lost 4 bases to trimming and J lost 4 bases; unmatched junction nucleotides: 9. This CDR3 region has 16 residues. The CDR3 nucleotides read TGTGCCAGCAGCGCGAGGACAGGGTTTGGCACCGGGGAGCTGTTTTTT. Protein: CASSARTGFGTGELFF. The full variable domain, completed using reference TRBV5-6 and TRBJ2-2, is DAGVTQSPTHLIKTRGQQVTLRCSPKSGHDTVSWYQQALGQGPQFIFQYYEEEERQRGNFPDRFSGHQFPNYSSELNVNALLLGDSALYLCASSARTGFGTGELFFGEGSRLTVL.

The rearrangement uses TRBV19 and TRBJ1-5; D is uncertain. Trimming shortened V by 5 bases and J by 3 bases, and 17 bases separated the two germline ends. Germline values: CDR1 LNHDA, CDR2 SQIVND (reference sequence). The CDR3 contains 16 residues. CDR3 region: CASSSQLGVPNQPQHF. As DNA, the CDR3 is TGTGCCAGTAGTTCACAACTGGGAGTTCCCAATCAGCCCCAGCATTTT.

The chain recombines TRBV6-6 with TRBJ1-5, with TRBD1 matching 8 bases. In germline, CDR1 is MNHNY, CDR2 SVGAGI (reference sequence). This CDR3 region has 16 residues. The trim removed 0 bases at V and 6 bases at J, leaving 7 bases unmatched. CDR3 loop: CASSYSGRGRSQPQHF. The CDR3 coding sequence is TGTGCCAGCAGTTACTCCGGCAGGGGGCGCAGTCAGCCCCAGCATTTT.

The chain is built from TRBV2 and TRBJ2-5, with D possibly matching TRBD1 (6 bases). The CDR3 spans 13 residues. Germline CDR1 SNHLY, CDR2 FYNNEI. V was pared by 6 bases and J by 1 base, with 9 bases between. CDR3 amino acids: CASRRGFQETQYF. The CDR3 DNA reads TGTGCCAGCAGGAGGGGGTTCCAAGAGACCCAGTACTTC.

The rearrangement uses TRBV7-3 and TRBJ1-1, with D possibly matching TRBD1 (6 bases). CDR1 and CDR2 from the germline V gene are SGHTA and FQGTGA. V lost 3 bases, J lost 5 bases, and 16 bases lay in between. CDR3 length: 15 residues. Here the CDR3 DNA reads TGTGCCAGCAGCTTCACAGGGTCCCCAGGGACTGAAGCTTTCTTT. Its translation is CASSFTGSPGTEAFF.

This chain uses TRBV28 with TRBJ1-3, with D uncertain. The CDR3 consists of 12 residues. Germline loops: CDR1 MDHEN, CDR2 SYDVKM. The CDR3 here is CAGGSRGNTIYF. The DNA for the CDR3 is TGTGCTGGCGGGTCCCGTGGAAACACCATATATTTT.

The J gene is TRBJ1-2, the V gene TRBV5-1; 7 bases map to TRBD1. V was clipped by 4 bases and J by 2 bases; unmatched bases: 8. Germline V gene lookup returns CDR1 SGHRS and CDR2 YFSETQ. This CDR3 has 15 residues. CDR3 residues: CASSPRQGLNYGYTF. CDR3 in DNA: TGCGCCAGCAGCCCTCGACAGGGTCTGAACTATGGCTACACCTTC.

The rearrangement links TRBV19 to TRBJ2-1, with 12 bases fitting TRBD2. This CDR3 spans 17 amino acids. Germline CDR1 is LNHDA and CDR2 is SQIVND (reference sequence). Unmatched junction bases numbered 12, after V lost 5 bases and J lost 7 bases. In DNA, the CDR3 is TGTGCCAGTAGTCGGGAACTAGCGGGGGGAGCTCAAAATGAGCAGTTCTTC. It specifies CASSRELAGGAQNEQFF.

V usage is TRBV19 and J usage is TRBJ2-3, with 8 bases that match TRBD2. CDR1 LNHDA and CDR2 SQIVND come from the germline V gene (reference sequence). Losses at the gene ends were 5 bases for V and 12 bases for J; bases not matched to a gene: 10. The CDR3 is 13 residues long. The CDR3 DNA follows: TGTGCCAGTAGTCCGGACCTAGCGGGCCTTCAGTATTTT. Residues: CASSPDLAGLQYF.

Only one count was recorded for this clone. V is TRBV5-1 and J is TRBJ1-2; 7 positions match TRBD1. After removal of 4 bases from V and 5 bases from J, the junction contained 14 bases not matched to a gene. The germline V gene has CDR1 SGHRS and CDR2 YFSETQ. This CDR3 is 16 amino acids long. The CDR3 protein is CASSPTLTGYGYGYTF. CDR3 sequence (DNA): TGCGCCAGCAGCCCGACTCTGACAGGGTATGGGTATGGCTACACCTTC.

The CDR3 nucleotides are TGCAGCGTTGCTCGGGTCTCCTACAATGAGCAGTTCTTC. Protein product: CSVARVSYNEQFF. The chain employs TRBV29-1 and TRBJ2-1; D unclear. Germline CDR1 is SQVTM and CDR2 is ANQGSEA. The CDR3 has 13 amino acids. V lost 4 bases to trimming and J lost 0 bases, with 7 bases between them.

CDR3 DNA: TGTGCCAGCAGCCCGCGACAGGGAACGAACACTGAAGCTTTCTTT. As protein: CASSPRQGTNTEAFF. This chain connects TRBV11-3 to TRBJ1-1; 7 bases agree with TRBD1. The CDR3 is made up of 15 amino acids. Looked up from germline, CDR1 is SGHNT and CDR2 is YENEEA. Trimming removed 5 bases from V and 1 base from J; junction bases left unmatched: 7.

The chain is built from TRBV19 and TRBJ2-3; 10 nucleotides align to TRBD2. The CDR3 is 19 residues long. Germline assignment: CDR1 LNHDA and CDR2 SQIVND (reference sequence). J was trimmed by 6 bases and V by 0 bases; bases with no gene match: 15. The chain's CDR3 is CASSIDLSRTSGARDTQYF. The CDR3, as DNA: TGTGCCAGTAGTATAGATCTATCGAGAACTAGCGGGGCCAGGGATACGCAGTATTTT.

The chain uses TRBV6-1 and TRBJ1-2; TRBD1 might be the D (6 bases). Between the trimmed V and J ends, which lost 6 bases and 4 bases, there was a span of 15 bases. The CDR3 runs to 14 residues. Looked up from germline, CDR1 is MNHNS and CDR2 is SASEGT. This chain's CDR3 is CASSLNRDPYGYTF. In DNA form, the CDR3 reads TGTGCCAGCAGCTTAAACAGGGATCCCTATGGCTACACCTTC.

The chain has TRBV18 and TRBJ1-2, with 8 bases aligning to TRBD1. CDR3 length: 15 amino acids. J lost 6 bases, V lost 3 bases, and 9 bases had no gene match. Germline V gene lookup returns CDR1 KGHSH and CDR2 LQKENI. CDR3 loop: CASSPDRVPGDGYTF. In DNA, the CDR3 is TGTGCCAGCTCACCGGACAGGGTGCCTGGTGATGGCTACACCTTC. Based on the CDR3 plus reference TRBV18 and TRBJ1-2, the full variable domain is NAGVMQNPRHLVRRRGQEARLRCSPMKGHSHVYWYRQLPEEGLKFMVYLQKENIIDESGMPKERFSAEFPKEGPSILRIQQVVRGDSAAYFCASSPDRVPGDGYTFGSGTRLTVV.

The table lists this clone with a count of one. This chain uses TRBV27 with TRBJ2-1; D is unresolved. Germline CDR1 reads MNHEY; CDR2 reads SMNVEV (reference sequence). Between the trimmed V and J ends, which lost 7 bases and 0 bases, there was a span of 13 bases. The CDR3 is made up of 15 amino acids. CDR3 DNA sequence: TGTGCCAGCACCCCCCGGTCCCGCTCCTACAATGAGCAGTTCTTC. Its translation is CASTPRSRSYNEQFF.

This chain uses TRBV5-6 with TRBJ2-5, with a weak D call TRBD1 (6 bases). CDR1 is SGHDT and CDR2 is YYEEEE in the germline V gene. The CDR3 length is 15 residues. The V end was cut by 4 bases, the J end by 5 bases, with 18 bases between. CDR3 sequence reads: CASSPSGKTGETQYF. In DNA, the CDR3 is TGTGCCAGCAGCCCATCGGGGAAGACAGGCGAGACCCAGTACTTC.

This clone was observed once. The DNA for the CDR3 is TGTGCCAGCAGCTTAGTGGGAGGATCTAATGAAAAACTGTTTTTT. Translated, it gives CASSLVGGSNEKLFF. The chain employs TRBV7-2 and TRBJ1-4; D remains unclear. Germline V gene data show CDR1 as SGHTA and CDR2 as FQGNSA. Between the trimmed V and J ends, which lost 1 base and 3 bases, there was a span of 9 bases. The CDR3 loop spans 15 amino acids.

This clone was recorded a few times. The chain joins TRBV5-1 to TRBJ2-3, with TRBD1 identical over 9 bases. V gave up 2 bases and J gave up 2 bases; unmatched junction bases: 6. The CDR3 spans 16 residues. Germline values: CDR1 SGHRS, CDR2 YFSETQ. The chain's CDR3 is CASSFLGTGTTDTQYF. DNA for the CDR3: TGCGCCAGCAGCTTCTTGGGGACAGGGACCACAGATACGCAGTATTTT.

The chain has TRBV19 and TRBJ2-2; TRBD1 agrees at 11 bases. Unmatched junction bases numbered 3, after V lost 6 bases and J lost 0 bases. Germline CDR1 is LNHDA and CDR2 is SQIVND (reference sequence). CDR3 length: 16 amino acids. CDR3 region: CASSPGQGANTGELFF. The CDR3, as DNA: TGTGCCAGTAGCCCGGGACAGGGGGCGAACACCGGGGAGCTGTTTTTT.

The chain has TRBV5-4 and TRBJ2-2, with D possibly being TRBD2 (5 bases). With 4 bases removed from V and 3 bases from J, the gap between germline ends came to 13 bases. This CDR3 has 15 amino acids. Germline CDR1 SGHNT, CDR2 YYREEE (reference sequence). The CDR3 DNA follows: TGTGCCAGCAGCGCCAAGAGGGCGGACACCGGGGAGCTGTTTTTT. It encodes CASSAKRADTGELFF. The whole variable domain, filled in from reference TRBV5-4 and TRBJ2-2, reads ETGVTQSPTHLIKTRGQQVTLRCSSQSGHNTVSWYQQALGQGPQFIFQYYREEENGRGNFPPRFSGLQFPNYSSELNVNALELDDSALYLCASSAKRADTGELFFGEGSRLTVL.

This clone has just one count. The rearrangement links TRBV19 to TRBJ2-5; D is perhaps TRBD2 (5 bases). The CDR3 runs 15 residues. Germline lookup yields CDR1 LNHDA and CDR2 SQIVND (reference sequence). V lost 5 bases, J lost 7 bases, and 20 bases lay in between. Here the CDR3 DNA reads TGTGCCAGTAGTCCGCCGGGCCCCCGAGGAGGGACCCAGTACTTC. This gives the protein CASSPPGPRGGTQYF.

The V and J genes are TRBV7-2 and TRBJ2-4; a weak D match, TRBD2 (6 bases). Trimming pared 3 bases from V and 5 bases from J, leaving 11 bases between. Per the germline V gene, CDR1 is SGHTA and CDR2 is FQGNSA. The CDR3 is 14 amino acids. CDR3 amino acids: CASSLGGPQNIQYF. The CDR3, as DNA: TGTGCCAGCAGCTTGGGGGGTCCCCAAAACATTCAGTACTTC. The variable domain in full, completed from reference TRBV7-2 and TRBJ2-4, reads GAGVSQSPSNKVTEKGKDVELRCDPISGHTALYWYRQSLGQGLEFLIYFQGNSAPDKSGLPSDRFSAERTGGSVSTLTIQRTQQEDSAVYLCASSLGGPQNIQYFGAGTRLSVL.

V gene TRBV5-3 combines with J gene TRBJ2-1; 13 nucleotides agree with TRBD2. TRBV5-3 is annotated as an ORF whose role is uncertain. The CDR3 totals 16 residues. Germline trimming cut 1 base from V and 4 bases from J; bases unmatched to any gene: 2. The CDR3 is CARSLQGLAGYNEQFF. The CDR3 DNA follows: TGTGCCAGAAGCTTGCAGGGACTAGCGGGGTACAATGAGCAGTTCTTC.

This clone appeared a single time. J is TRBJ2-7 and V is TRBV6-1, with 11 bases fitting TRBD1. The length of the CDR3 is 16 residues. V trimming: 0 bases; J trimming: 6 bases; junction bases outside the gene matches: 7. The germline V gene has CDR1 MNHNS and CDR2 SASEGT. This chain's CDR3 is CASSEAQGTGGREQYF. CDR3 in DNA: TGTGCCAGCAGTGAAGCTCAAGGGACAGGGGGTCGCGAGCAGTACTTC.

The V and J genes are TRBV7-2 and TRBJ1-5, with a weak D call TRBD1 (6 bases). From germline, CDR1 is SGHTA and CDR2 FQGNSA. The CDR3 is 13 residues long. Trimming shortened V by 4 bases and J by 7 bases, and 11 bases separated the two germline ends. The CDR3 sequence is CASSWDTGQPQHF. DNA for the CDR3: TGTGCCAGCAGCTGGGACACGGGGCAGCCCCAGCATTTT.

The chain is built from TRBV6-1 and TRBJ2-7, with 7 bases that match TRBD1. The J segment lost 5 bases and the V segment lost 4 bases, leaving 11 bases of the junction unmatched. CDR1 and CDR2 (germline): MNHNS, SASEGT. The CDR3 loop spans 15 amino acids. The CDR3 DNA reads TGTGCCAGCAGTGGGATCGGACAGGCAAACAACGAGCAGTACTTC. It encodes CASSGIGQANNEQYF.

The CDR3 sequence is CASSLDNRAGGYTF. For the CDR3, the DNA is TGTGCCAGCAGCTTAGACAACAGGGCCGGTGGCTACACCTTC. The chain links TRBV7-2 to TRBJ1-2; D is possibly TRBD1 (6 bases). The germline CDR1 and CDR2 sequences are SGHTA and FQGNSA. V shed 1 base and J shed 7 bases, with 13 bases lying between them. This CDR3 spans 14 amino acids. Together with reference TRBV7-2 and TRBJ1-2, the CDR3 gives the full variable domain: GAGVSQSPSNKVTEKGKDVELRCDPISGHTALYWYRQSLGQGLEFLIYFQGNSAPDKSGLPSDRFSAERTGGSVSTLTIQRTQQEDSAVYLCASSLDNRAGGYTFGSGTRLTVV.

The CDR3 sequence is CASSPGGAFNQPQHF. In DNA form, the CDR3 reads TGTGCCAGCAGCCCCGGAGGGGCGTTCAATCAGCCCCAGCATTTT. The chain recombines TRBV9 with TRBJ1-5, with D possibly being TRBD1 (5 bases). The CDR3 consists of 15 residues. Germline assignment: CDR1 SGDLS and CDR2 YYNGEE. Trimming took 4 bases from V and 3 from J, leaving 14 bases between them.